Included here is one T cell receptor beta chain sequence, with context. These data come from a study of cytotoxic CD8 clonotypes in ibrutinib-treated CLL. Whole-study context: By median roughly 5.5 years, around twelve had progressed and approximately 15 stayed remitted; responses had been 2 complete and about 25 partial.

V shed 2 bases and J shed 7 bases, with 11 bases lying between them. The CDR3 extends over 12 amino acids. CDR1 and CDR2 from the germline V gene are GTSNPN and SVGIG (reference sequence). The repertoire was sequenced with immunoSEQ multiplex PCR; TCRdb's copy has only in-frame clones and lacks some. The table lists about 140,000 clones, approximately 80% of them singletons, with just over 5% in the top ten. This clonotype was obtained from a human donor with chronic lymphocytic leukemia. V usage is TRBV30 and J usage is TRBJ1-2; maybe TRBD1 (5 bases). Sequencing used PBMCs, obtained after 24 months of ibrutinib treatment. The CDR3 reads CAWSPGEGGYTF. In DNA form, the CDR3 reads TGTGCCTGGAGTCCGGGGGAGGGTGGCTACACCTTC.